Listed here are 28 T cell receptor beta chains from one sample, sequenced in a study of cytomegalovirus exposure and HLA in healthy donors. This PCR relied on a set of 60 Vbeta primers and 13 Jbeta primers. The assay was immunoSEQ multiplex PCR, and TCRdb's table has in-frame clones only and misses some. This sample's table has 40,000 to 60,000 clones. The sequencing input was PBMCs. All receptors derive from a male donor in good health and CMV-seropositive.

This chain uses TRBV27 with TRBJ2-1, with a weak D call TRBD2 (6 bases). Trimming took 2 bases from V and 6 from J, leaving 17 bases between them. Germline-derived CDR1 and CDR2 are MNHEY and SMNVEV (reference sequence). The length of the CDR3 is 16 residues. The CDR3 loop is CASSLVAGKGPNEQFF. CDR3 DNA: TGTGCCAGCAGTTTAGTTGCGGGAAAAGGGCCCAATGAGCAGTTCTTC.

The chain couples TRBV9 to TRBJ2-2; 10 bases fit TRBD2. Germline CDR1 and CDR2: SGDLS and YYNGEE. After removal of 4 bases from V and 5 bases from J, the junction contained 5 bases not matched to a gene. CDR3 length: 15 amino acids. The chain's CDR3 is CASSLAGVPTGELFF. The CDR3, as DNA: TGTGCCAGCAGCCTAGCGGGGGTTCCTACCGGGGAGCTGTTTTTT.

CDR3: CASSEIVDRGVYSNQPQHF. CDR3 sequence (DNA): TGTGCCAGCAGTGAAATTGTGGACAGGGGGGTCTATAGCAATCAGCCCCAGCATTTT. This chain uses TRBV2 with TRBJ1-5; TRBD1 matches at 10 bases. With 2 bases clipped from V and 0 bases from J, the junction kept 10 bases outside the gene matches. The CDR3 is made up of 19 amino acids. Germline V lookup: CDR1 SNHLY, CDR2 FYNNEI.

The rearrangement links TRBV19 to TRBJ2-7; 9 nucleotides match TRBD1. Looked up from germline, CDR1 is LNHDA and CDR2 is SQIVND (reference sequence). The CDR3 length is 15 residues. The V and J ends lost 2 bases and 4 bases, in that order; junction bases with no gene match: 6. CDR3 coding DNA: TGTGCCAGTAGTATAATCGGGACAGGGTTGTACGAGCAGTACTTC. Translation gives CASSIIGTGLYEQYF.

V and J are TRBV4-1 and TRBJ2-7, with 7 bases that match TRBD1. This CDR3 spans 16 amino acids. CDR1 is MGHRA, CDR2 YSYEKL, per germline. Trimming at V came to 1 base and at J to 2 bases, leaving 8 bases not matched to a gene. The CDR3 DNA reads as TGCGCCAGCAGCCAAGCTTCTGTGACAGGGCCCTACGAGCAGTACTTC. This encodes CASSQASVTGPYEQYF.

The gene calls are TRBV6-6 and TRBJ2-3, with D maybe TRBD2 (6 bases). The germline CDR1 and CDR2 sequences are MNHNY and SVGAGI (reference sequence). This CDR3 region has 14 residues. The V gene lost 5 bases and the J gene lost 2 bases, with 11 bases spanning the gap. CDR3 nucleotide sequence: TGTGCCAGCAGTCCGGGGGAGATCACAGATACGCAGTATTTT. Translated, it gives CASSPGEITDTQYF.

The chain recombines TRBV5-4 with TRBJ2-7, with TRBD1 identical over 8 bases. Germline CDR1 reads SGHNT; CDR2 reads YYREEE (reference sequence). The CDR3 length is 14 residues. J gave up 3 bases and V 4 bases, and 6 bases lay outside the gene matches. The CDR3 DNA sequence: TGTGCCAGCAGCCCAGGGGGCGCTGGCTACGAGCAGTACTTC. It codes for CASSPGGAGYEQYF.

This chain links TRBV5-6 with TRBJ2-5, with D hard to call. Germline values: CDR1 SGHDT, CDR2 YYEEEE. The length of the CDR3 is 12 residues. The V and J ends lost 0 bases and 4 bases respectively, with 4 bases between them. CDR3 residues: CASSLALETQYF. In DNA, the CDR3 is TGTGCCAGCAGCTTGGCCCTAGAGACCCAGTACTTC.

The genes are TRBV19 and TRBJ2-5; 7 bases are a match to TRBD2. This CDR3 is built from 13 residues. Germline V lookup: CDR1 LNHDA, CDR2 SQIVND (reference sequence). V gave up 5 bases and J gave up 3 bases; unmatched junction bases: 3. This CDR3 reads CASSRSGEETQYF. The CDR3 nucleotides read TGTGCCAGTAGTCGCAGCGGGGAAGAGACCCAGTACTTC.

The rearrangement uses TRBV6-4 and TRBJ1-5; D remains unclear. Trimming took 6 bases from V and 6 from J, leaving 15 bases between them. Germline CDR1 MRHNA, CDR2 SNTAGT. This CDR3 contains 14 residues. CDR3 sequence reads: CASSKSGLGQPQHF. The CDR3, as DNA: TGTGCCAGCAGCAAATCAGGTTTGGGTCAGCCCCAGCATTTT.

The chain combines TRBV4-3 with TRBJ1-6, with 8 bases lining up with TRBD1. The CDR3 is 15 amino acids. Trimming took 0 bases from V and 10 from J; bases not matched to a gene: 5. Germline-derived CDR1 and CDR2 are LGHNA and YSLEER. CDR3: CASSQEWTGKSPLHF. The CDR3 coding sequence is TGCGCCAGCAGCCAAGAATGGACAGGGAAGTCACCCCTCCACTTT.

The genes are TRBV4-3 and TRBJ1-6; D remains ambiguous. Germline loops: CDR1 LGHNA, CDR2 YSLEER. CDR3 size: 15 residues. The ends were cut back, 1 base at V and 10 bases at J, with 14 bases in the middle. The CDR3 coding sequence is TGCGCCAGCAGCCAAGCGCCGGGTAGAGGATCACCCCTCCACTTT. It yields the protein CASSQAPGRGSPLHF.

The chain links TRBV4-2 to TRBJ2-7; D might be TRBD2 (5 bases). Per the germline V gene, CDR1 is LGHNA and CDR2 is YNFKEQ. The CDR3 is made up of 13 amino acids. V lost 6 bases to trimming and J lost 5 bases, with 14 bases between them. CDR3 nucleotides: TGTGCCAGCAGTCCAACGGGGTACCACGAGCAGTACTTC. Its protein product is CASSPTGYHEQYF.

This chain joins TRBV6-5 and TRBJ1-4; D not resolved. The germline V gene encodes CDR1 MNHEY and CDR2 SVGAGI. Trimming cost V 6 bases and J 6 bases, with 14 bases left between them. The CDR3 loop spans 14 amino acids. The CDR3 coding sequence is TGTGCCAGCAGCCGTACATTGGCAGATGAAAAACTGTTTTTT. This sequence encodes CASSRTLADEKLFF.

CDR3 in amino acids: CASRTPGTGTYGYTF. CDR3 DNA sequence: TGTGCCAGCAGGACCCCCGGGACAGGGACCTATGGCTACACCTTC. The chain is built from TRBV11-2 and TRBJ1-2, with TRBD1 matching over 9 bases. The germline CDR1 and CDR2 sequences are SGHAT and FQNNGV. CDR3 length equals 15 residues. V lost 6 bases to trimming and J lost 4 bases; unmatched junction nucleotides: 9.

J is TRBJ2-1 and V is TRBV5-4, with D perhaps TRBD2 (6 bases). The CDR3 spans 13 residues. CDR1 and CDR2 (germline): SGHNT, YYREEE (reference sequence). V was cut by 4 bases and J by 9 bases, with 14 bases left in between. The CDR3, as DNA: TGTGCCAGCAGCCCCTCGGGGGTGTTTGAGCAGTTCTTC. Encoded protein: CASSPSGVFEQFF.

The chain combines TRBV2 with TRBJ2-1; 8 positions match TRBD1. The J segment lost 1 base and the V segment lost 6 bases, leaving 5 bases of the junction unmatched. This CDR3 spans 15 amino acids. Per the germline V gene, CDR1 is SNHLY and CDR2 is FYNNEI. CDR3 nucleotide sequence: TGTGCCAGCAGCTCGGGACAGGCGTCCTACAATGAGCAGTTCTTC. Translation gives CASSSGQASYNEQFF. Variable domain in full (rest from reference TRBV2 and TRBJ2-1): EPEVTQTPSHQVTQMGQEVILRCVPISNHLYFYWYRQILGQKVEFLVSFYNNEISEKSEIFDDQFSVERPDGSNFTLKIRSTKLEDSAMYFCASSSGQASYNEQFFGPGTRLTVL.

CDR3 region: CASSSPGQGKETQYF. CDR3 sequence (DNA): TGTGCCAGCAGCTCACCGGGACAGGGAAAAGAGACCCAGTACTTC. The chain is built from TRBV7-9 and TRBJ2-5; TRBD1 agrees at 9 bases. Trimming took 4 bases from V and 3 from J; bases not matched to a gene: 6. CDR3 length equals 15 residues. From germline, CDR1 is SEHNR and CDR2 FQNEAQ (reference sequence).

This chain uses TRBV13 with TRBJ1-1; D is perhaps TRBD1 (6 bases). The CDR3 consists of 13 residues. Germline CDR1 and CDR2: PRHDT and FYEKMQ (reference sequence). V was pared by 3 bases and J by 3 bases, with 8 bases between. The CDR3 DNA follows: TGTGCCAGCAGCTTGGACAGATACACTGAAGCTTTCTTT. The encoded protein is CASSLDRYTEAFF.

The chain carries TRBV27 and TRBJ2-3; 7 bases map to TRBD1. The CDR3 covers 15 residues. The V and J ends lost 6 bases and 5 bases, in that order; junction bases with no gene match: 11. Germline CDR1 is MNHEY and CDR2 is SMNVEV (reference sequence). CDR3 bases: TGTGCCAGCAGACTCGGGACAGTTCTCCTAGATACGCAGTATTTT. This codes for CASRLGTVLLDTQYF.

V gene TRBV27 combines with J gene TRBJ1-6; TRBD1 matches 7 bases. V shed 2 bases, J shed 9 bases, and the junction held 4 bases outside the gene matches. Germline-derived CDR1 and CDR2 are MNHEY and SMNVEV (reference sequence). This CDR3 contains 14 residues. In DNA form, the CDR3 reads TGTGCCAGCAGTTTACAGGGGGAGGCTTCACCCCTCCACTTT. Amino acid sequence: CASSLQGEASPLHF.

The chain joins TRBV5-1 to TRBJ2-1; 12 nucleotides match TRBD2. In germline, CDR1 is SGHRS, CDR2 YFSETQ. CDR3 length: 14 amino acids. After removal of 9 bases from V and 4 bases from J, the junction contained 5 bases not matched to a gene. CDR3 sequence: CATQTSGGYNEQFF. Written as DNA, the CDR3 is TGCGCCACCCAAACTAGCGGGGGGTACAATGAGCAGTTCTTC.

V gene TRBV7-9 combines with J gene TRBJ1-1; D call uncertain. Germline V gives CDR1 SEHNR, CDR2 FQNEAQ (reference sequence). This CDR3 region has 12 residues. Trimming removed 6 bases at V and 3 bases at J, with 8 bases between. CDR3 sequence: CASSGRYTEAFF. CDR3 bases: TGTGCCAGCAGTGGGAGGTACACTGAAGCTTTCTTT.

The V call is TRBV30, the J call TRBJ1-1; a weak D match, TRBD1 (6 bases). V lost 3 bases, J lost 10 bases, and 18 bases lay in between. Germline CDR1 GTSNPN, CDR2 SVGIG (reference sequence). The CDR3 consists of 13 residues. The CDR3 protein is CAWRPRTQGPAFF. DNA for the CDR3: TGTGCCTGGAGGCCCCGCACACAGGGCCCAGCTTTCTTT.

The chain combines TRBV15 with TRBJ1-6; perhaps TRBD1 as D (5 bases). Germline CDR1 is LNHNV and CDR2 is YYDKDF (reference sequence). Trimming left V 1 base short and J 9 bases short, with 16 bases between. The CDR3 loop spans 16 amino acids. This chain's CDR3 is CATSRGLAGRGSPLHF. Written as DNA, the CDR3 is TGTGCCACCAGCAGAGGGTTGGCAGGAAGGGGTTCACCCCTCCACTTT.

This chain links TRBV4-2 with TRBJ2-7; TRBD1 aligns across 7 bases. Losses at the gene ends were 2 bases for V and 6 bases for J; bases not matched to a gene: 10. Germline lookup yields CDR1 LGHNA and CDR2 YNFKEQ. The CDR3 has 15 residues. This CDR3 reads CASSQSGTERLEQYF. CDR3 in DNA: TGTGCCAGCAGCCAATCCGGGACAGAGAGGCTCGAGCAGTACTTC.

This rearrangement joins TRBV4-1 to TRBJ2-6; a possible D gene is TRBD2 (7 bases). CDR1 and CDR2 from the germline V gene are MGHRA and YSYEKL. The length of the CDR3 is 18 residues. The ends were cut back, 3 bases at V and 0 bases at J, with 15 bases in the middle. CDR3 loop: CASSQARGANSGANVLTF. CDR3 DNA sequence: TGCGCCAGCAGCCAGGCCCGGGGGGCTAACTCTGGGGCCAACGTCCTGACTTTC.

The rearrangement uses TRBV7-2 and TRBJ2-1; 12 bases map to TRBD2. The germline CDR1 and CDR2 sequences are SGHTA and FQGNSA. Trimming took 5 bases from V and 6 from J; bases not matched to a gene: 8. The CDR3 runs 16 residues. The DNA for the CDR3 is TGTGCCAGCAGCCTCCTAGCGGGGGGGCCCAGCAATGAGCAGTTCTTC. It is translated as CASSLLAGGPSNEQFF.